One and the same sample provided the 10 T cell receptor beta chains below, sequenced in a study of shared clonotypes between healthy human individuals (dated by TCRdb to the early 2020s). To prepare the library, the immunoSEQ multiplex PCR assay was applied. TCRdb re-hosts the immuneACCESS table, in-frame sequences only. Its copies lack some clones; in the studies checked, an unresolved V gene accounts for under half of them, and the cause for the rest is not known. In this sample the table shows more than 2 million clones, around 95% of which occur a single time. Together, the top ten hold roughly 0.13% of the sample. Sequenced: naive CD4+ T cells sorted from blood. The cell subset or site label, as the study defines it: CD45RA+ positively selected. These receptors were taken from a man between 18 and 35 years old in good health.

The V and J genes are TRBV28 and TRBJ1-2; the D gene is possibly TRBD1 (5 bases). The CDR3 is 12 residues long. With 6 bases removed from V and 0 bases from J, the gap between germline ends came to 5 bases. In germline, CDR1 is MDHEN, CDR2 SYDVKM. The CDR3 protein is CASRQANYGYTF. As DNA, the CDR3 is TGTGCCAGCAGACAGGCTAACTATGGCTACACCTTC.

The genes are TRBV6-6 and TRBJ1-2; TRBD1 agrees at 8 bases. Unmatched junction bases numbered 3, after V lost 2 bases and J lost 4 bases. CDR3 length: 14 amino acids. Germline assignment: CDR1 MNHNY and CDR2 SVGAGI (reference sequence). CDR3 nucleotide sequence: TGTGCCAGCAGTTACCGGGACAGGATCTATGGCTACACCTTC. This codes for CASSYRDRIYGYTF.

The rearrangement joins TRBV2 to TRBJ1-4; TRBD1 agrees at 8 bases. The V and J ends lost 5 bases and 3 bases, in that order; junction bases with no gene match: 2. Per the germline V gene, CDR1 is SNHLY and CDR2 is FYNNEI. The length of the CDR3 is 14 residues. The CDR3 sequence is CASSRDRSNEKLFF. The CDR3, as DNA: TGTGCCAGCAGTCGGGACAGGTCTAATGAAAAACTGTTTTTT.

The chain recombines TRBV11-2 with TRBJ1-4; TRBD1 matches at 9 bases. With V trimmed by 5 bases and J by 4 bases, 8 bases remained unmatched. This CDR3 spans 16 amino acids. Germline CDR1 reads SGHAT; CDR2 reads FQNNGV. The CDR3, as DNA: TGTGCCAGCAGCGAATCGGGACAGGGACGTAATGAAAAACTGTTTTTT. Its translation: CASSESGQGRNEKLFF.

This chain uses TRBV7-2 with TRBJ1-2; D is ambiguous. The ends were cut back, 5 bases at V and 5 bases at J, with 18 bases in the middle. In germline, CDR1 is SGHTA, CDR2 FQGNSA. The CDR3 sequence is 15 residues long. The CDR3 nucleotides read TGTGCCAGCAGCGCTAGCTATTTACCGGGATATGGCTACACCTTC. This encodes CASSASYLPGYGYTF.

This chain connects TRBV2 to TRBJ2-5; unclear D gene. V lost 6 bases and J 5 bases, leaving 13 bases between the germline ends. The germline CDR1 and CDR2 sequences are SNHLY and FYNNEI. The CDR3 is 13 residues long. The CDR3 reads CASSSSFRETQYF. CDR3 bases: TGTGCCAGCAGCTCCAGTTTCCGGGAGACCCAGTACTTC.

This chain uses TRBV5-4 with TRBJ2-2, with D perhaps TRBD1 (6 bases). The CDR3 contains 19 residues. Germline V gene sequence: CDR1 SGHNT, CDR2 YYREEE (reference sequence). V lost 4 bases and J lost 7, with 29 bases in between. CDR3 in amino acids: CASSGSLTGPLRNDGELFF. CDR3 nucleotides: TGTGCCAGCAGCGGGTCGTTGACAGGCCCCCTAAGGAACGACGGGGAGCTGTTTTTT.

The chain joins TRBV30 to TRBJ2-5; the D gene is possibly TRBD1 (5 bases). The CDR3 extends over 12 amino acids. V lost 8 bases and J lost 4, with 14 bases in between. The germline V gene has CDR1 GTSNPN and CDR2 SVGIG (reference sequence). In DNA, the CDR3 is TGTGCCCACCAGGGCTCGGGAGAGACCCAGTACTTC. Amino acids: CAHQGSGETQYF. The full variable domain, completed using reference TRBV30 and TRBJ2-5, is SQTIHQWPATLVQPVGSPLSLECTVEGTSNPNLYWYRQAAGRGLQLLFYSVGIGQISSEVPQNLSASRPQDRQFILSSKKLLLSDSGFYLCAHQGSGETQYFGPGTRLLVL.

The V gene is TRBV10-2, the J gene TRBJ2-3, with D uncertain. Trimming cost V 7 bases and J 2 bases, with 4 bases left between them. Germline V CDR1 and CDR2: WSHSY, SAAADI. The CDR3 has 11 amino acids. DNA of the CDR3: TGCGCCAGCACGAACACAGATACGCAGTATTTT. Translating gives CASTNTDTQYF.

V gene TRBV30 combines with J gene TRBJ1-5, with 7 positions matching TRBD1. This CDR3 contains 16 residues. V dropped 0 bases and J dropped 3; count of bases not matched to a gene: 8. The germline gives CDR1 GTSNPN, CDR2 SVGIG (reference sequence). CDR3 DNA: TGTGCCTGGAGTGTAAAGGGCAGGGGGGCCAATCAGCCCCAGCATTTT. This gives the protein CAWSVKGRGANQPQHF.